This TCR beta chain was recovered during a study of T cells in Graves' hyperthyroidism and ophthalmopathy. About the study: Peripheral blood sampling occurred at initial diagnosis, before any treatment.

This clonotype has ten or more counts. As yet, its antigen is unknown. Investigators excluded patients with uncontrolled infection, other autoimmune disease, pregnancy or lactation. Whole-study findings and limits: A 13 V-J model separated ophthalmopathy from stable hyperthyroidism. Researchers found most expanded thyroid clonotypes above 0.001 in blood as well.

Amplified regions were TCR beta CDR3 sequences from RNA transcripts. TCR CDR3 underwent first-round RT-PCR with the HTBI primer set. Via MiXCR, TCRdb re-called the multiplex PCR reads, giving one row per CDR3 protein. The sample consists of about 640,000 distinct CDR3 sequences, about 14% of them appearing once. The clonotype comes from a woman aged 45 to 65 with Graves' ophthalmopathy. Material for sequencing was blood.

The CDR3 nucleotides read TGTGCCAGCAGTTTAGCGGGAGGTAGTGAGCAGTTCTTC. This translates into CASSLAGGSEQFF. The rearrangement links TRBV27 to TRBJ2-1; 8 nucleotides agree with TRBD2. Trimming at V came to 2 bases and at J to 9 bases, leaving 3 bases not matched to a gene. The CDR3 covers 13 residues. Germline CDR1 is MNHEY and CDR2 is SMNVEV (reference sequence).